The 29 T cell receptor beta chains below all came from one sample that was sequenced in a study of cytomegalovirus exposure and HLA in healthy donors. Clones were read by immunoSEQ multiplex PCR, and TCRdb kept only the in-frame ones, dropping some. Of over 150,000 clones in the sample, about 90% were seen once. Sequencing was carried out using PBMCs. The receptors were gathered from a woman aged 18-29 years in good health and CMV-seropositive.

The rearrangement uses TRBV4-1 and TRBJ1-1, with unresolved D. CDR1 and CDR2 from the germline V gene are MGHRA and YSYEKL. The CDR3 is 14 amino acids. The ends were cut back, 0 bases at V and 3 bases at J, with 8 bases in the middle. The DNA for the CDR3 is TGCGCCAGCAGCCAAGAGGGCAGATACACTGAAGCTTTCTTT. It translates to CASSQEGRYTEAFF.

The chain employs TRBV11-2 and TRBJ1-2, with D perhaps TRBD1 (6 bases). This CDR3 is 15 amino acids long. Trimming cost V 5 bases and J 0 bases, with 13 bases left between them. Germline values: CDR1 SGHAT, CDR2 FQNNGV. CDR3 sequence reads: CASSPRQDTNYGYTF. DNA of the CDR3: TGTGCCAGCAGCCCGAGACAGGATACTAACTATGGCTACACCTTC.

The chain carries TRBV7-9 and TRBJ2-3; maybe TRBD2 (6 bases). Germline CDR1 reads SEHNR; CDR2 reads FQNEAQ (reference sequence). The CDR3 is 14 amino acids. The germline V and J ends were trimmed by 4 bases and 5 bases, with 13 bases remaining between them. The DNA of the CDR3 is TGTGCCAGCAGCTCTCTAGCGTCCGGAGATACGCAGTATTTT. Encoded protein: CASSSLASGDTQYF.

The gene calls are TRBV6-6 and TRBJ2-2; TRBD1 agrees at 10 bases. The junction had 4 bases not matched to a gene; V was cut back by 8 bases and J by 7 bases. This CDR3 is built from 13 residues. Germline V gene lookup returns CDR1 MNHNY and CDR2 SVGAGI (reference sequence). The CDR3 spells CASRQGAGGELFF. The CDR3 DNA is TGTGCCAGCCGACAGGGGGCCGGCGGGGAGCTGTTTTTT.

The chain carries TRBV2 and TRBJ1-2, with D perhaps TRBD1 (6 bases). The germline V gene encodes CDR1 SNHLY and CDR2 FYNNEI. This CDR3 contains 14 residues. Between the trimmed V and J ends, which lost 4 bases and 7 bases, there was a span of 16 bases. This chain's CDR3 is CASSVGQGRGGYTF. In DNA form, the CDR3 reads TGTGCCAGCAGTGTTGGGCAGGGGAGAGGTGGCTACACCTTC. Based on the CDR3 plus reference TRBV2 and TRBJ1-2, the full variable domain is EPEVTQTPSHQVTQMGQEVILRCVPISNHLYFYWYRQILGQKVEFLVSFYNNEISEKSEIFDDQFSVERPDGSNFTLKIRSTKLEDSAMYFCASSVGQGRGGYTFGSGTRLTVV.

The chain combines TRBV4-1 with TRBJ2-3, with 13 bases that match TRBD2. The trim removed 2 bases at V and 2 bases at J, leaving 7 bases unmatched. The CDR3 contains 18 residues. The germline V gene has CDR1 MGHRA and CDR2 YSYEKL. CDR3 protein: CASSQPGLAGASTDTQYF. In DNA, the CDR3 is TGCGCCAGCAGCCAACCCGGACTAGCGGGGGCTTCCACAGATACGCAGTATTTT.

The chain carries TRBV21-1 and TRBJ2-3; the listed D gene, TRBD2, was not tested against the DNA. TRBV21-1 represents a pseudogene. This CDR3 has 19 amino acids. Here the CDR3 reads CASLLDLGTSGGGTDTQYF. CDR3 DNA sequence: TGTGCCAGCCTGTTGGACCTCGGGACTAGCGGGGGGGGCACAGATACGCAGTATTTT.

This sequence joins TRBV19 and TRBJ2-4; weak D call: TRBD2 (6 bases). The ends were cut back, 7 bases at V and 1 base at J, with 11 bases in the middle. This CDR3 contains 14 residues. Germline values: CDR1 LNHDA, CDR2 SQIVND (reference sequence). CDR3 protein: CASTSRGAKNIQYF. DNA of the CDR3: TGTGCCAGTACCTCTCGGGGGGCCAAAAACATTCAGTACTTC.

This rearrangement joins TRBV27 to TRBJ1-2; possible D gene TRBD1, 6 bases. Germline CDR1 is MNHEY and CDR2 is SMNVEV (reference sequence). V gave up 2 bases and J gave up 8 bases, with 18 bases separating them. The CDR3 totals 15 residues. This CDR3 is CASSLTVGGAGGYTF. CDR3 coding DNA: TGTGCCAGCAGTTTAACGGTTGGGGGGGCTGGAGGCTACACCTTC.

This chain links TRBV7-5 with TRBJ1-1; the table calls TRBD1, which could not be checked here. TRBV7-5 is given as a pseudogene. This CDR3 region has 15 residues. Here the CDR3 reads CVRSLKWGPEPEAFF. CDR3 bases: TGTGTCAGAAGCTTAAAGTGGGGGCCCGAACCTGAAGCTTTCTTT.

The chain uses TRBV5-4 and TRBJ2-7; tentative D call: TRBD1 (5 bases). Trimming left V 5 bases short and J 2 bases short, with 11 bases between. CDR3 length equals 13 residues. CDR1 is SGHNT, CDR2 YYREEE, per germline (reference sequence). The CDR3 DNA sequence: TGTGCCAGCAGTTTCCAGGGTCCCTACGAGCAGTACTTC. Amino acids: CASSFQGPYEQYF.

The chain has TRBV6-5 and TRBJ1-2; 7 bases are a match to TRBD1. The germline gives CDR1 MNHEY, CDR2 SVGAGI. The V gene end was trimmed by 8 bases and the J gene end by 2 bases; junction bases not matched to a gene: 8. This CDR3 has 14 amino acids. DNA for the CDR3: TGTGCCAGCCGACTGCCGGGACAGAACTATGGCTACACCTTC. This translates into CASRLPGQNYGYTF.

The chain uses TRBV5-5 and TRBJ1-5; D not resolved. V shed 1 base and J shed 5 bases, with 7 bases lying between them. The CDR3 loop spans 13 amino acids. The germline V gene encodes CDR1 SGHKS and CDR2 YYEKEE (reference sequence). The CDR3 is CASSLWEDQPQHF. The CDR3 bases are TGTGCCAGCAGCTTGTGGGAGGATCAGCCCCAGCATTTT.

The chain uses TRBV11-2 and TRBJ1-1; 12 bases are shared with TRBD1. V gave up 6 bases and J gave up 7 bases; unmatched junction bases: 6. Germline CDR1 and CDR2: SGHAT and FQNNGV. There are 14 residues in the CDR3. The CDR3 sequence: CASRQGQGALEAFF. The CDR3 DNA sequence: TGTGCCAGCAGACAGGGACAGGGGGCGCTTGAAGCTTTCTTT.

The chain recombines TRBV30 with TRBJ2-4, with TRBD2 matching 15 bases. The V gene's germline CDR1 is GTSNPN and CDR2 SVGIG (reference sequence). This CDR3 is built from 17 residues. Trimming took 3 bases from V and 3 from J; bases not matched to a gene: 6. The CDR3 DNA reads TGTGCCTGGAGGCCGGGACTAGCGGGAGGTCGCAAAAACATTCAGTACTTC. This codes for CAWRPGLAGGRKNIQYF.

The gene calls are TRBV20-1 and TRBJ2-7; D gene ambiguous. Trimming removed 3 bases from V and 3 bases from J, with 6 bases in between. Germline CDR1 and CDR2: DFQATT and SNEGSKA (reference sequence). This CDR3 contains 11 residues. CDR3 nucleotide sequence: TGCAGTGCTAGGGTAGACTACGAGCAGTACTTC. Residues: CSARVDYEQYF.

The V gene is TRBV5-6, the J gene TRBJ2-1; TRBD2 agrees at 15 bases. The CDR3 covers 17 residues. V was clipped by 3 bases and J by 1 base; unmatched bases: 2. From germline, CDR1 is SGHDT and CDR2 YYEEEE. The CDR3 coding sequence is TGTGCCAGCAGCTGGACTAGCGGGAGGGTTTCCTACAATGAGCAGTTCTTC. Its protein product is CASSWTSGRVSYNEQFF.

The gene calls are TRBV4-1 and TRBJ2-1; the match to TRBD2 covers 12 bases. Germline CDR1 is MGHRA and CDR2 is YSYEKL. The J segment lost 1 base and the V segment lost 3 bases, leaving 10 bases of the junction unmatched. The CDR3 extends over 19 amino acids. In DNA form, the CDR3 reads TGCGCCAGCAGCCACCCCCTAGCGGGAGGGCGATCGTCCTACAATGAGCAGTTCTTC. It translates to CASSHPLAGGRSSYNEQFF.

The gene calls are TRBV30 and TRBJ2-1, with 7 nucleotides matching TRBD1. The CDR3 extends over 12 amino acids. V lost 5 bases, J lost 8 bases, and 6 bases stayed unmatched. CDR1 GTSNPN and CDR2 SVGIG come from the germline V gene (reference sequence). The CDR3 DNA follows: TGTGCCTGGCAAGGGGGCCACGATGAGCAGTTCTTC. Its protein is CAWQGGHDEQFF.

The chain recombines TRBV27 with TRBJ2-2; tentative D call: TRBD1 (6 bases). Trimming took off 5 bases at V and 4 bases at J, with 17 bases between the two ends. CDR1 and CDR2 (germline): MNHEY, SMNVEV (reference sequence). The CDR3 consists of 16 residues. Here the CDR3 DNA reads TGTGCCAGCAGTCAATCCCCAGGGGTGGTCACCGGGGAGCTGTTTTTT. This sequence encodes CASSQSPGVVTGELFF.

The chain employs TRBV7-2 and TRBJ2-7; 11 bases are shared with TRBD2. The CDR3 has 16 amino acids. J was trimmed by 7 bases and V by 5 bases; bases with no gene match: 13. CDR1 SGHTA and CDR2 FQGNSA come from the germline V gene. The CDR3 DNA sequence: TGTGCCAGCAGCCATGGGACTAGCGGACCCTTGAGGGAGCAGTACTTC. Translating gives CASSHGTSGPLREQYF.

The chain recombines TRBV7-2 with TRBJ2-3; 7 bases fit TRBD2. V dropped 3 bases and J dropped 9; count of bases not matched to a gene: 9. Germline V gene lookup returns CDR1 SGHTA and CDR2 FQGNSA. This CDR3 is 14 amino acids long. CDR3 region: CASSFVRRGSTQYF. The CDR3, as DNA: TGTGCCAGCAGCTTTGTTCGGCGGGGGTCAACGCAGTATTTT.

The rearrangement links TRBV2 to TRBJ2-4; TRBD2 agrees at 8 bases. The CDR3 totals 14 residues. After removal of 7 bases from V and 1 base from J, the junction contained 3 bases not matched to a gene. Germline assignment: CDR1 SNHLY and CDR2 FYNNEI. The CDR3, as DNA: TGTGCCAGCACGCCGGGGGGGGCCAAAAACATTCAGTACTTC. This codes for CASTPGGAKNIQYF.

This clone appeared once. The V and J genes are TRBV5-4 and TRBJ2-5; 9 nucleotides match TRBD2. Trimming at V came to 4 bases and at J to 5 bases, leaving 6 bases not matched to a gene. Germline CDR1 SGHNT, CDR2 YYREEE (reference sequence). The CDR3 consists of 14 residues. The CDR3 nucleotides read TGTGCCAGCAGCCGCGGGGGGGCCATGGAGACCCAGTACTTC. Translation gives CASSRGGAMETQYF. The full variable domain, in which reference TRBV5-4 and TRBJ2-5 provide the parts outside the CDR3, is ETGVTQSPTHLIKTRGQQVTLRCSSQSGHNTVSWYQQALGQGPQFIFQYYREEENGRGNFPPRFSGLQFPNYSSELNVNALELDDSALYLCASSRGGAMETQYFGPGTRLLVL.

The chain employs TRBV11-1 and TRBJ2-5, with 7 bases fitting TRBD2. The V gene end was trimmed by 5 bases and the J gene end by 4 bases; junction bases not matched to a gene: 10. CDR3 length equals 15 residues. CDR1 and CDR2 from the germline V gene are SGHAT and FQDESV (reference sequence). CDR3 DNA: TGTGCCAGCAGCCAAAAACCTAGCGGTAGAGAGACCCAGTACTTC. Its translation is CASSQKPSGRETQYF. Complete variable domain (other parts from reference TRBV11-1 and TRBJ2-5): EAEVAQSPRYKITEKSQAVAFWCDPISGHATLYWYRQILGQGPELLVQFQDESVVDDSQLPKDRFSAERLKGVDSTLKIQPAELGDSAMYLCASSQKPSGRETQYFGPGTRLLVL.

The chain links TRBV28 to TRBJ2-7, with D possibly being TRBD1 (6 bases). CDR3 size: 15 residues. The ends were cut back, 6 bases at V and 1 base at J, with 16 bases in the middle. CDR1 MDHEN and CDR2 SYDVKM come from the germline V gene. The CDR3 DNA sequence: TGTGCCAGCAGACCATCCGGGACACCTTCCTACGAGCAGTACTTC. Translation gives CASRPSGTPSYEQYF.

The chain uses TRBV27 and TRBJ2-1, with TRBD1 matching 9 bases. Germline CDR1 and CDR2: MNHEY and SMNVEV (reference sequence). Germline trimming cut 4 bases from V and 8 bases from J; bases unmatched to any gene: 9. The CDR3 is 15 residues long. The CDR3: CASSSWTGAYYEQFF. CDR3 DNA: TGTGCCAGCAGTTCCTGGACAGGGGCTTACTATGAGCAGTTCTTC.

CDR3 DNA sequence: TGTGCCAGTAGTAAAGGGGAATGGGATGGCTACACCTTC. This translates into CASSKGEWDGYTF. This chain uses TRBV19 with TRBJ1-2; perhaps TRBD1 as D (5 bases). The CDR3 runs 13 residues. CDR1 and CDR2 from the germline V gene are LNHDA and SQIVND (reference sequence). Deletions cut 4 bases from V and 6 bases from J, with 12 bases between.

The rearrangement links TRBV19 to TRBJ1-3; perhaps TRBD1 as D (5 bases). The CDR3 covers 16 residues. The V and J ends lost 6 bases and 0 bases respectively, with 15 bases between them. The germline gives CDR1 LNHDA, CDR2 SQIVND (reference sequence). The CDR3 reads CASSPRQLASGNTIYF. The CDR3 DNA reads TGTGCCAGTAGCCCCCGACAGTTAGCCTCTGGAAACACCATATATTTT. Full variable domain (remainder filled in from reference TRBV19 and TRBJ1-3): DGGITQSPKYLFRKEGQNVTLSCEQNLNHDAMYWYRQDPGQGLRLIYYSQIVNDFQKGDIAEGYSVSREKKESFPLTVTSAQKNPTAFYLCASSPRQLASGNTIYFGEGSWLTVV.